This T cell receptor beta chain originates from a study of CD8+ T cells in alopecia areata. At the level of the study: The drug, oral tofacitinib, was given to treated patients at 5 to 10 mg twice daily.

It was cDNA, reverse transcribed from extracted RNA, that served as the sequencing template. Measured with immunoSEQ multiplex PCR; TCRdb has only the in-frame clones, and not every one. Of over 150,000 clones listed, roughly three fifths are singletons. The treatment is: oral pan-JAK inhibitor, 5-10 mg twice daily. About this clone itself: Other nucleotide sequences from this sample produce the same CDR3.

This CDR3 is built from 12 residues. Per germline, CDR1 KGHSH and CDR2 LQKENI. V gave up 2 bases and J gave up 8 bases; unmatched junction bases: 2. The sequencing used CD8+ T cells sorted from blood, collected at week 24, from a patient treated with tofacitinib. The TCR sequence derives from a human donor with alopecia areata. The genes are TRBV18 and TRBJ1-1; 7 bases map to TRBD1. CDR3 region: CASSPTDREAFF. DNA for the CDR3: TGTGCCAGCTCACCAACGGACAGGGAAGCTTTCTTT.